Sequencing of this T cell receptor beta chain was carried out in a study of T cells in Graves' hyperthyroidism and ophthalmopathy. This clonotype was counted a few times. Amplification yielded TCR beta CDR3 regions, with RNA transcripts as the source. A set of HTBI primers served as the primers for a first-round RT-PCR of the TCR CDR3. TCRdb re-derived calls from the multiplex PCR reads in MiXCR, one entry per CDR3 protein. The sample has around 620,000 distinct CDR3 sequences, around 15% seen once; the top ten hold 3% to 4%. No progression to ophthalmopathy during 18 months of follow-up defined stable disease. Uncontrolled infection, other autoimmune disease, pregnancy or lactation barred patients from enrollment. For the diagnoses, clinical symptoms, serum thyroxine and TRAb, thyroid ultrasound and orbital computed tomography were used. Germline V gives CDR1 MNHNS, CDR2 SASEGT. V shed 8 bases, J shed 9 bases, and the junction held 7 bases outside the gene matches. CDR3 length equals 13 residues.

The chain combines TRBV6-1 with TRBJ1-6; 7 bases agree with TRBD1. Sequencing input: blood. The TCR sequence derives from a woman in her 30s with Graves' hyperthyroidism. The CDR3 is CASVRGMSSPLHF. In DNA, the CDR3 is TGTGCCAGCGTCAGGGGGATGTCTTCACCCCTCCACTTT.